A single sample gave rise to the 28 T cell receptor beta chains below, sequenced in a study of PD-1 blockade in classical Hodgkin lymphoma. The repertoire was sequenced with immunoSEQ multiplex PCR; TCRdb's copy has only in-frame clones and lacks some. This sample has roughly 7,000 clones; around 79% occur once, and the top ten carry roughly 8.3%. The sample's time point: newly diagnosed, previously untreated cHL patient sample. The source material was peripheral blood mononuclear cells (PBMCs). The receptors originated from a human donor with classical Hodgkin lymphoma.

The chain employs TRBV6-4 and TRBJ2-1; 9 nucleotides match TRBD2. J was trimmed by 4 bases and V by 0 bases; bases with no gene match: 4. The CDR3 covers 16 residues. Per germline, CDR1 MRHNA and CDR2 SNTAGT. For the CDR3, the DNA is TGTGCCAGCAGTGACTCGGCTAGCGGGGCTTACAATGAGCAGTTCTTC. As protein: CASSDSASGAYNEQFF.

The CDR3 reads CAWSPNRGYTF. The CDR3 nucleotides read TGTGCCTGGAGTCCCAATAGGGGCTACACCTTC. The J gene is TRBJ1-2, the V gene TRBV30; D unclear. The CDR3 is 11 amino acids. In germline, CDR1 is GTSNPN, CDR2 SVGIG (reference sequence). The V end was cut by 2 bases, the J end by 8 bases, with 9 bases between.

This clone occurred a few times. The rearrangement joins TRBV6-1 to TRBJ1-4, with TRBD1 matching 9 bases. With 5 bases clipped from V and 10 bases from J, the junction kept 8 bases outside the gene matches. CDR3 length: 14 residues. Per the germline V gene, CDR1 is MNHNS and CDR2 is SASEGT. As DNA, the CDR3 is TGTGCCAGCAGTCCTGGTACAGGGGGCGCAAAACTGTTTTTT. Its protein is CASSPGTGGAKLFF.

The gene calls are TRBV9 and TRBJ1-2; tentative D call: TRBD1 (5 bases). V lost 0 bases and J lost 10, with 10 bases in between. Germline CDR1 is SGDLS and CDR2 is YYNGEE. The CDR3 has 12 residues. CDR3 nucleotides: TGTGCCAGCAGCGTAGCTGGGGCCTTCTACACCTTC. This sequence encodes CASSVAGAFYTF.

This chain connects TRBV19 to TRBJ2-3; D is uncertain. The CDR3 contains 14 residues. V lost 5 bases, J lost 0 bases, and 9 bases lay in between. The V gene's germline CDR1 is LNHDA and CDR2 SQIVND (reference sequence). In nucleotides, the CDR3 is TGTGCCAGTAGTCTGGACCGAAGCACAGATACGCAGTATTTT. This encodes CASSLDRSTDTQYF. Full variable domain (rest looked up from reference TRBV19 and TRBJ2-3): DGGITQSPKYLFRKEGQNVTLSCEQNLNHDAMYWYRQDPGQGLRLIYYSQIVNDFQKGDIAEGYSVSREKKESFPLTVTSAQKNPTAFYLCASSLDRSTDTQYFGPGTRLTVL.

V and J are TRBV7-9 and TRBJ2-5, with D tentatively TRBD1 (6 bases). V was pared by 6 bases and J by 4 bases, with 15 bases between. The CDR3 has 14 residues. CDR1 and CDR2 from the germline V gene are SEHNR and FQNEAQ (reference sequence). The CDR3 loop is CASRSMGTRETQYF. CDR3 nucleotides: TGTGCCAGCAGGTCTATGGGGACAAGAGAGACCCAGTACTTC.

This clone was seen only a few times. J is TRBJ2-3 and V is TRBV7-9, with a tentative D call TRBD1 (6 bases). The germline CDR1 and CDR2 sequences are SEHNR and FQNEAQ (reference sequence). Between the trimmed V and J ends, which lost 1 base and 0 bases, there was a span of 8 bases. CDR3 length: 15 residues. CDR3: CASSLEGGSTDTQYF. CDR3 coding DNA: TGTGCCAGCAGCTTAGAAGGGGGAAGCACAGATACGCAGTATTTT. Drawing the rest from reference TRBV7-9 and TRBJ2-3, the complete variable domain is DTGVSQNPRHKITKRGQNVTFRCDPISEHNRLYWYRQTLGQGPEFLTYFQNEAQLEKSRLLSDRFSAERPKGSFSTLEIQRTEQGDSAMYLCASSLEGGSTDTQYFGPGTRLTVL.

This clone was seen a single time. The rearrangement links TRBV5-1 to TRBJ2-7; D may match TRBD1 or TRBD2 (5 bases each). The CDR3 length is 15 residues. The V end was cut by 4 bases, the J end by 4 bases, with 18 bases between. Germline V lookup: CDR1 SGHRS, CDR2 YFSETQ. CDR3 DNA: TGCGCCAGCAGCCCCGTCACCCCTGGGGGTTACGAGCAGTACTTC. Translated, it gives CASSPVTPGGYEQYF.

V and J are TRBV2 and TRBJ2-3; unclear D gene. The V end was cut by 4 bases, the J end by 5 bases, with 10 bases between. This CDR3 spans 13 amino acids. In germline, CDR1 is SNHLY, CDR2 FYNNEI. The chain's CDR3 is CASSGGVGDTQYF. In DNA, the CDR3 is TGTGCCAGCAGTGGGGGTGTAGGAGATACGCAGTATTTT.

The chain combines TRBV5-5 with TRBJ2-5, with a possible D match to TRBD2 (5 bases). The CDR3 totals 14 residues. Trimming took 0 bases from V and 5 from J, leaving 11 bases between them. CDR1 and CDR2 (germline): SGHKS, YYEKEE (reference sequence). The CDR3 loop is CASSLVGGAETQYF. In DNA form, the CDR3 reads TGTGCCAGCAGCTTGGTTGGAGGCGCGGAGACCCAGTACTTC.

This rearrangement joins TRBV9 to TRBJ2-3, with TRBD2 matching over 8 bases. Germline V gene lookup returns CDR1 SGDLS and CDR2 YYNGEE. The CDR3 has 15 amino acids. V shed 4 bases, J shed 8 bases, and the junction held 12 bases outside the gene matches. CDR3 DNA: TGTGCCAGCAGCCTATATGGGTTAGCGGGGATTACGCAGTATTTT. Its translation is CASSLYGLAGITQYF.

This CDR3 is CASSLGTSEIYEQYF. For the CDR3, the DNA is TGTGCCAGCAGCTTGGGGACTAGCGAAATCTACGAGCAGTACTTC. The chain has TRBV5-4 and TRBJ2-7; 9 bases align to TRBD2. Germline CDR1 is SGHNT and CDR2 is YYREEE (reference sequence). V shed 0 bases and J 3 bases; nucleotides not matched to a gene: 4. The CDR3 has 15 amino acids.

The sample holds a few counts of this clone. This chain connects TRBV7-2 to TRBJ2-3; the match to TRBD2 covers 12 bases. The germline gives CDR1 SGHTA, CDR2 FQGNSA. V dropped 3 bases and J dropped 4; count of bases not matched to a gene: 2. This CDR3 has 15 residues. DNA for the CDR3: TGTGCCAGCAGCTTCACTAGCGGGGGGTCAGATACGCAGTATTTT. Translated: CASSFTSGGSDTQYF.

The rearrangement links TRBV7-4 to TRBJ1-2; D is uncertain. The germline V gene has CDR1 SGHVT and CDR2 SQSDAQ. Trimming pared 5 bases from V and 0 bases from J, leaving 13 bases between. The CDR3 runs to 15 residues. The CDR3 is CASSLTRTANYGYTF. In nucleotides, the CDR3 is TGTGCCAGCAGCCTAACCCGGACGGCTAACTATGGCTACACCTTC.

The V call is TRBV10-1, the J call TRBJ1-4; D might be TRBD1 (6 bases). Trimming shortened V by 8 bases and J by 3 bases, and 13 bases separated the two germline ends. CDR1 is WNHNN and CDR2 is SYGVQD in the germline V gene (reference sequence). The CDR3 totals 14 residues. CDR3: CASLIGGPNEKLFF. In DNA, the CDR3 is TGCGCCAGCCTGATCGGGGGCCCTAATGAAAAACTGTTTTTT.

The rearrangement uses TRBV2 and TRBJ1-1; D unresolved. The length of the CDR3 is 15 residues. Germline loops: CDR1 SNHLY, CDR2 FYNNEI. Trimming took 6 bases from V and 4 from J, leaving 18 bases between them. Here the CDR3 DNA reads TGTGCCAGCAGGGCGGACTCAGTTGGTAGCACTGAAGCTTTCTTT. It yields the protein CASRADSVGSTEAFF.

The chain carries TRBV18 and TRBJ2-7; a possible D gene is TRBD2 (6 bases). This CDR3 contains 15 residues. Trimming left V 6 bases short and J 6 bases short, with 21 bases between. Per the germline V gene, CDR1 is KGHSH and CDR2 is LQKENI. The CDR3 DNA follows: TGTGCCAGCTCGCCCGCGGTGGCGGGGCTTGGCGAGCAGTACTTC. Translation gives CASSPAVAGLGEQYF.

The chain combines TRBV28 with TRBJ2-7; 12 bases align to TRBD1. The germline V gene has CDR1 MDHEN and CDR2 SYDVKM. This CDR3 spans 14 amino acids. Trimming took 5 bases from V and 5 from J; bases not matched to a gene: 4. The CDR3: CASSLGTGGHEQYF. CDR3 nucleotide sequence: TGTGCCAGCAGTCTAGGGACAGGGGGCCACGAGCAGTACTTC.

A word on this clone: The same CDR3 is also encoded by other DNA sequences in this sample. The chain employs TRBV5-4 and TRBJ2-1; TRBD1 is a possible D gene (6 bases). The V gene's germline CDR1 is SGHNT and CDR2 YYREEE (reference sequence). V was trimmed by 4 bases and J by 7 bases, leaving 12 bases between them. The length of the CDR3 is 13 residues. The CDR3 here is CASSSGTRNEQFF. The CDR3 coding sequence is TGTGCCAGCAGCAGTGGGACACGGAATGAGCAGTTCTTC.

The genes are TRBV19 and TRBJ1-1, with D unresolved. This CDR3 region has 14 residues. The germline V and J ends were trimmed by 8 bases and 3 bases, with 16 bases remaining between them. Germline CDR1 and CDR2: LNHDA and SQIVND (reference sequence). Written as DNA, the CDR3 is TGTGCCAGTGCACACCGCCTGGTTGACACTGAAGCTTTCTTT. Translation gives CASAHRLVDTEAFF. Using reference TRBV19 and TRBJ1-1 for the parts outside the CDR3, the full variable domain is DGGITQSPKYLFRKEGQNVTLSCEQNLNHDAMYWYRQDPGQGLRLIYYSQIVNDFQKGDIAEGYSVSREKKESFPLTVTSAQKNPTAFYLCASAHRLVDTEAFFGQGTRLTVV.

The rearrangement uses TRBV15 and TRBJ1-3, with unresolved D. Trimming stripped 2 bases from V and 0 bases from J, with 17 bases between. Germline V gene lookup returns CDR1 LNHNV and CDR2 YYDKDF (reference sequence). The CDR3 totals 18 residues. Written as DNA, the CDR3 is TGTGCCACCAGCAGATCCCCGCCCCGGGCCCTCTCTGGAAACACCATATATTTT. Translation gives CATSRSPPRALSGNTIYF.

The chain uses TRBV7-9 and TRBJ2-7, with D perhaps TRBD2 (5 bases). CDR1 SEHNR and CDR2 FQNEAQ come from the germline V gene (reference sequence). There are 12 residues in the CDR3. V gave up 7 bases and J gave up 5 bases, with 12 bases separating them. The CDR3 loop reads CASTPGSNEQYF. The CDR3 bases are TGTGCCAGCACCCCGGGGTCGAACGAGCAGTACTTC. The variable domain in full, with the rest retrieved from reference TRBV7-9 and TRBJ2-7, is DTGVSQNPRHKITKRGQNVTFRCDPISEHNRLYWYRQTLGQGPEFLTYFQNEAQLEKSRLLSDRFSAERPKGSFSTLEIQRTEQGDSAMYLCASTPGSNEQYFGPGTRLTVT.

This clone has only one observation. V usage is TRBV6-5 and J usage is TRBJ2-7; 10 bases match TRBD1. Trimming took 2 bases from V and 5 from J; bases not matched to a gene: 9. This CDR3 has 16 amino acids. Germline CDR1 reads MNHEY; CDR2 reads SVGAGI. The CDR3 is CASSYISWTGGHEQYF. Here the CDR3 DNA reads TGTGCCAGCAGTTACATTTCGTGGACAGGGGGACACGAGCAGTACTTC.

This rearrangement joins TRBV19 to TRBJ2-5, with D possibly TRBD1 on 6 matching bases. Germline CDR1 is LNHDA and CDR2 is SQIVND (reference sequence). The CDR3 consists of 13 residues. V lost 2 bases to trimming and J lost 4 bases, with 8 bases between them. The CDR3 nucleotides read TGTGCCAGTAGTATAATAGGGGGAGAGACCCAGTACTTC. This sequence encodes CASSIIGGETQYF.

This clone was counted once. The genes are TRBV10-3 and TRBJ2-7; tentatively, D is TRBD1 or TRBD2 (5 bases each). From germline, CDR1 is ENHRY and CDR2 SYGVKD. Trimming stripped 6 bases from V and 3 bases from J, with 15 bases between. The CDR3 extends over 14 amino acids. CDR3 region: CAIRYSRDHYEQYF. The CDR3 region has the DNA TGTGCCATCAGATACTCCCGGGACCACTACGAGCAGTACTTC.

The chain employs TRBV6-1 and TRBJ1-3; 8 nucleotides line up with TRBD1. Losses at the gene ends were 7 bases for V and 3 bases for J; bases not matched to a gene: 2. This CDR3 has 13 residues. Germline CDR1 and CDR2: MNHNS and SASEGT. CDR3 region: CASIGTGGNTIYF. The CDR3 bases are TGTGCCAGCATCGGGACAGGTGGAAACACCATATATTTT.

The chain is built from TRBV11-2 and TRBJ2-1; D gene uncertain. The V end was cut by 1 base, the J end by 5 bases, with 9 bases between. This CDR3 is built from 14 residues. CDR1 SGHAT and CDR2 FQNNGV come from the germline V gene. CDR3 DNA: TGTGCCAGCAGCTTAGGGTATGGGAACAATGAGCAGTTCTTC. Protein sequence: CASSLGYGNNEQFF.

CDR3 residues: CASSRGQFNQPQHF. The CDR3 bases are TGTGCCAGCAGTCGGGGACAGTTCAATCAGCCCCAGCATTTT. The V gene is TRBV28, the J gene TRBJ1-5; TRBD1 matches 7 bases. V lost 5 bases to trimming and J lost 3 bases; unmatched junction nucleotides: 4. The CDR3 has 14 amino acids. The V gene's germline CDR1 is MDHEN and CDR2 SYDVKM.